A single sample is the source of the 15 T cell receptor beta chains below, sequenced in a study of blood T cell repertoires in COVID-19. This table comes from immunoSEQ multiplex PCR, and its TCRdb copy is limited to in-frame clones, with some not included. The table lists 200,000 to 250,000 clones, approximately 83% of them singletons. The source material was peripheral blood. These receptors came from a woman aged 25 to 39 who had recovered from COVID-19.

The J gene is TRBJ2-7, the V gene TRBV5-1, with TRBD1 matching over 9 bases. CDR1 is SGHRS, CDR2 YFSETQ, per germline. The ends lost 5 bases at V and 5 bases at J; junction bases unmatched: 14. The CDR3 spans 16 residues. The CDR3 reads CASRYDPGQGIDEQYF. CDR3 nucleotides: TGCGCCAGCAGGTATGATCCGGGACAGGGTATAGACGAGCAGTACTTC.

The genes are TRBV18 and TRBJ1-5, with a weak D call TRBD1 (6 bases). CDR1 KGHSH and CDR2 LQKENI come from the germline V gene. Trimming removed 5 bases at V and 7 bases at J, with 18 bases between. The CDR3 runs 15 residues. The CDR3 DNA reads TGTGCCAGCTCATCAGATACAGGGCGAATACAGCCCCAGCATTTT. Residues: CASSSDTGRIQPQHF.

The chain links TRBV5-1 to TRBJ1-6; the match to TRBD1 covers 7 bases. V trimming: 4 bases; J trimming: 7 bases; junction bases outside the gene matches: 5. Germline V gives CDR1 SGHRS, CDR2 YFSETQ. This CDR3 contains 14 residues. In nucleotides, the CDR3 is TGCGCCAGCAGCCGCGGACAGGAGAATTCACCCCTCCACTTT. Amino acids: CASSRGQENSPLHF.

This clone was counted once. This chain joins TRBV24-1 and TRBJ2-1; 8 nucleotides match TRBD2. CDR1 is KGHDR, CDR2 SFDVKD, per germline. V was clipped by 4 bases and J by 5 bases; unmatched bases: 6. There are 15 residues in the CDR3. CDR3 sequence: CATSDTSGFNNEQFF. CDR3 bases: TGTGCCACCAGTGACACTAGCGGATTTAACAATGAGCAGTTCTTC.

The chain is built from TRBV6-6 and TRBJ2-7; TRBD2 agrees at 8 bases. The CDR3 loop spans 14 amino acids. After removal of 5 bases from V and 6 bases from J, the junction contained 9 bases not matched to a gene. Germline CDR1 is MNHNY and CDR2 is SVGAGI (reference sequence). This CDR3 is CASSDGLATSEQYF. The DNA of the CDR3 is TGTGCCAGCAGTGACGGACTAGCTACGAGCGAGCAGTACTTC.

The chain uses TRBV2 and TRBJ2-1, with 9 bases lining up with TRBD2. V dropped 3 bases and J dropped 8; count of bases not matched to a gene: 5. Germline V lookup: CDR1 SNHLY, CDR2 FYNNEI. The CDR3 covers 14 residues. The CDR3 protein is CASSDAGGSHEQFF. CDR3 nucleotide sequence: TGTGCCAGCAGTGATGCGGGAGGGAGCCATGAGCAGTTCTTC.

The rearrangement uses TRBV14 and TRBJ2-7; D uncertain. Trimming stripped 0 bases from V and 10 bases from J, with 10 bases between. CDR1 is SGHDN, CDR2 FVKESK, per germline. The length of the CDR3 is 12 residues. In DNA, the CDR3 is TGTGCCAGCAGCCAAGACGACCTAGTACAGTACTTC. Its protein product is CASSQDDLVQYF.

This chain links TRBV2 with TRBJ1-4, with 8 bases fitting TRBD1. V gave up 6 bases and J gave up 5 bases; unmatched junction bases: 2. The length of the CDR3 is 13 residues. Per the germline V gene, CDR1 is SNHLY and CDR2 is FYNNEI. This CDR3 reads CASRDRGNEKLFF. CDR3 DNA sequence: TGTGCCAGCAGAGACAGGGGCAATGAAAAACTGTTTTTT.

This chain connects TRBV2 to TRBJ1-1; 10 nucleotides match TRBD1. The CDR3 covers 18 residues. V gave up 3 bases and J gave up 2 bases; unmatched junction bases: 12. Per the germline V gene, CDR1 is SNHLY and CDR2 is FYNNEI. The CDR3 nucleotides are TGTGCCAGCAGTGAGACAGATGCCCGACAGGGGGCCAACACTGAAGCTTTCTTT. Protein: CASSETDARQGANTEAFF.

The J gene is TRBJ2-6, the V gene TRBV7-8; D remains unclear. V lost 3 bases and J lost 0, with 6 bases in between. The CDR3 sequence is 15 residues long. Per the germline V gene, CDR1 is SGHVS and CDR2 is FQNEAQ. The DNA for the CDR3 is TGTGCCAGCAGCTTTGCGCACTCTGGGGCCAACGTCCTGACTTTC. Residues: CASSFAHSGANVLTF.

The chain combines TRBV5-4 with TRBJ2-6; D possibly corresponds to TRBD1 (5 bases). The germline gives CDR1 SGHNT, CDR2 YYREEE (reference sequence). There are 16 residues in the CDR3. With 1 base removed from V and 2 bases from J, the gap between germline ends came to 10 bases. The CDR3 loop is CASSLRRGTGANVLTF. In DNA, the CDR3 is TGTGCCAGCAGCTTGAGAAGGGGCACTGGGGCCAACGTCCTGACTTTC.

The rearrangement joins TRBV10-3 to TRBJ2-7; D perhaps matches TRBD2 (5 bases). V was shortened by 3 bases and J by 5 bases, with 17 bases between the two germline ends. The CDR3 runs 15 residues. Germline CDR1 and CDR2: ENHRY and SYGVKD. The CDR3 nucleotides are TGTGCCATCAGTGACCCGGAGGCTTTCCGGGACGAGCAGTACTTC. Its protein is CAISDPEAFRDEQYF.

The CDR3 DNA reads as TGTGCCAGCGCGGATTTCTCCTACGAGCAGTACTTC. As protein: CASADFSYEQYF. V gene TRBV14 combines with J gene TRBJ2-7; D is unclear. The CDR3 has 12 residues. Germline assignment: CDR1 SGHDN and CDR2 FVKESK. Trimming took off 8 bases at V and 0 bases at J, with 8 bases between the two ends. The variable domain in full, completed from reference TRBV14 and TRBJ2-7, reads EAGVTQFPSHSVIEKGQTVTLRCDPISGHDNLYWYRRVMGKEIKFLLHFVKESKQDESGMPNNRFLAERTGGTYSTLKVQPAELEDSGVYFCASADFSYEQYFGPGTRLTVT.

This clone was recorded once. The chain links TRBV29-1 to TRBJ2-7; D may be TRBD1 (6 bases). V was pared by 3 bases and J by 6 bases, with 24 bases between. The CDR3 loop spans 16 amino acids. The germline gives CDR1 SQVTM, CDR2 ANQGSEA. In nucleotides, the CDR3 is TGCAGCGTTGATAGAGGGACAATGGAAATTCTCGGCGAGCAGTACTTC. It yields the protein CSVDRGTMEILGEQYF.

The chain has TRBV29-1 and TRBJ2-5, with D tentatively TRBD1 (6 bases). The germline CDR1 and CDR2 sequences are SQVTM and ANQGSEA. Trimming removed 3 bases from V and 5 bases from J, with 16 bases in between. The length of the CDR3 is 14 residues. CDR3 nucleotides: TGCAGCGTTGACATGACAGGCGTTCCCGAGACCCAGTACTTC. Protein product: CSVDMTGVPETQYF.